Listed below are T cell receptor beta chains from one sample, sequenced in a study of beta chain features in type 1 diabetes. Sequenced by immunoSEQ multiplex PCR; TCRdb stores in-frame clones only, minus some. The table shows about 320,000 clones, with 12% to 15% occurring only once. Sequencing was performed on central memory CD4+ T cells from blood. These receptors were obtained from a man aged 25-45 years in good health. The CDR3 runs from the conserved cysteine through the conserved F or W. The D gene is left open where the match is weak. Rows may omit the clone size; those that give it use once, few, many or a size class.

CDR3 protein	CDR3 DNA	J gene	D gene	V gene	clone size
CASSIDGPNQPQHF	TGTGCCAGTAGTATAGATGGGCCAAATCAGCCCCAGCATTTT	TRBJ1-5	.	TRBV19	few
CASSYEQGEAFF	TGTGCCAGCAGTTATGAACAGGGTGAAGCTTTCTTT	TRBJ1-1	.	TRBV7-9	few
CATSREEAGQGARNEQFF	TGTGCCACCAGCAGAGAGGAGGCGGGCCAGGGGGCGAGGAATGAGCAGTTCTTC	TRBJ2-1	TRBD1	TRBV15	few
CSATGVYGYTF	TGCAGTGCTACAGGGGTCTATGGCTACACCTTC	TRBJ1-2	.	TRBV20-1	.
CASSRQGTTTEAFF	TGTGCCAGCAGCAGACAGGGAACAACAACTGAAGCTTTCTTT	TRBJ1-1	TRBD1	TRBV7-9	few
CASRLGTPRGGSRTDTQYF	TGTGCAAGTCGCTTAGGAACCCCCCGCGGAGGATCTCGCACAGATACGCAGTATTTT	TRBJ2-3	.	TRBV12-2	.
CATRQESTDTQYF	TGTGCCACCCGACAGGAAAGCACAGATACGCAGTATTTT	TRBJ2-3	.	TRBV6-6	.
CASSLPAEGRQYF	TGTGCCAGCAGCTTACCCGCAGAGGGCCGCCAGTACTTC	TRBJ2-5	.	TRBV27	.
CASSYFVRGGTEAFF	TGTGCCAGCAGTTATTTCGTCAGGGGGGGCACTGAAGCTTTCTTT	TRBJ1-1	TRBD1	TRBV6-5	.
CASSLASTDTQYF	TGTGCCAGCAGCTTAGCGAGCACAGATACGCAGTATTTT	TRBJ2-3	.	TRBV7-3	.
CASSRDFSSYNEQFF	TGTGCCAGCTCCCGGGACTTTAGCTCCTACAATGAGCAGTTCTTC	TRBJ2-1	.	TRBV27	few
CASSQGQMKETQYF	TGTGCCAGCAGCCAAGGGCAGATGAAAGAGACCCAGTACTTC	TRBJ2-5	.	TRBV4-2	.
CASSWAGTGVQETQYF	TGTGCCAGCAGCTGGGCCGGGACAGGGGTTCAAGAGACCCAGTACTTC	TRBJ2-5	TRBD1	TRBV7-2	few
CASSQPAAQGGADTQYF	TGCGCCAGCAGCCAACCCGCGGCCCAGGGAGGGGCAGATACGCAGTATTTT	TRBJ2-3	TRBD2	TRBV4-1	few
CASSQAWEGLYGYTF	TGCGCCAGCAGCCAAGCATGGGAAGGGTTATATGGCTACACCTTC	TRBJ1-2	.	TRBV4-1	few
CASSLNRAAYNEQFF	TGCGCCAGCAGCTTGAACCGGGCGGCCTACAATGAGCAGTTCTTC	TRBJ2-1	.	TRBV5-1	many
CASTPSGRNYNEQFF	TGTGCCAGCACCCCTAGCGGGAGGAACTACAATGAGCAGTTCTTC	TRBJ2-1	TRBD2	TRBV9	.
CASSGGFGAFF	TGTGCCAGCAGTGGGGGCTTTGGGGCTTTCTTT	TRBJ1-1	.	TRBV6-5	few
CASGLAGATDTQYF	TGCGCCAGCGGACTAGCGGGGGCCACAGATACGCAGTATTTT	TRBJ2-3	TRBD2	TRBV4-3	few
CASSQEGGEALHF	TGCGCCAGCAGCCAAGAGGGAGGGGAAGCTCTCCACTTT	TRBJ1-6	.	TRBV7-9	.
CASSSRDRGQETQYF	TGTGCCAGCAGCTCCCGGGACAGGGGTCAAGAGACCCAGTACTTC	TRBJ2-5	TRBD1	TRBV11-3	.
CASSYQGGRTDTQYF	TGTGCCAGCAGTTACCAGGGGGGGCGAACAGATACGCAGTATTTT	TRBJ2-3	.	TRBV6-6	many
CASSQERYNSPLHF	TGCGCCAGCAGCCAAGAACGGTATAATTCACCCCTCCACTTT	TRBJ1-6	.	TRBV4-1	few
CASGGLVGHEQFF	TGTGCCAGTGGCGGACTAGTGGGCCATGAGCAGTTCTTC	TRBJ2-1	TRBD2	TRBV19	few
CASSLGGNINEQYF	TGTGCCAGCAGCTTGGGGGGCAACATCAACGAGCAGTACTTC	TRBJ2-7	.	TRBV5-5	few
CASSLRWEVGTGVF	TGTGCCAGCAGCTTAAGGTGGGAAGTAGGGACCGGAGTTTTC	TRBJ2-7	.	TRBV7-2	few
CASSPSRATEAFF	TGTGCCAGCAGTCCTTCGCGGGCCACTGAAGCTTTCTTT	TRBJ1-1	.	TRBV6-1	few
CAISESGTTRAQYF	TGTGCCATCAGTGAATCGGGTACTACGAGGGCCCAGTACTTC	TRBJ2-5	.	TRBV10-3	.
CASSLLAIPGANVLTF	TGTGCCAGCAGCTTGCTTGCGATCCCTGGGGCCAACGTCCTGACTTTC	TRBJ2-6	.	TRBV5-4	few
CASSSRTSGDYEQYF	TGCGCCAGCAGCTCGAGGACTAGCGGGGACTACGAGCAGTACTTC	TRBJ2-7	TRBD2	TRBV5-1	.
CASSERQWNTGELFF	TGTGCCAGCAGTGAAAGACAGTGGAACACCGGGGAGCTGTTTTTT	TRBJ2-2	.	TRBV6-1	few
CASSGQQETQYF	TGTGCCAGCTCAGGACAGCAAGAGACCCAGTACTTC	TRBJ2-5	.	TRBV18	few
CASSLGPTDTQYF	TGTGCCAGCAGCTTAGGCCCCACAGATACGCAGTATTTT	TRBJ2-3	.	TRBV5-6	few
CASSSRAGGPTDTQYF	TGCGCCAGCAGCTCTAGAGCGGGAGGGCCCACAGATACGCAGTATTTT	TRBJ2-3	TRBD2	TRBV5-1	few
CASSQDAGGYNGYTF	TGTGCCAGCAGCCAAGATGCAGGGGGTTACAATGGCTACACCTTC	TRBJ1-2	TRBD1	TRBV4-2	.
CASSQAPGRSQETQYF	TGCGCCAGCAGCCAAGCCCCCGGGCGGAGCCAAGAGACCCAGTACTTC	TRBJ2-5	.	TRBV4-1	many
CASSTGGSGNTEAFF	TGCGCCAGCAGTACAGGGGGAAGCGGGAACACTGAAGCTTTCTTT	TRBJ1-1	TRBD1	TRBV5-1	.
CASSLAGGRNEQFF	TGTGCCAGCAGCTTGGCAGGGGGCCGCAATGAGCAGTTCTTC	TRBJ2-1	TRBD1	TRBV11-2	few
CASSIGGSGSYNEQFF	TGTGCCAGTAGTATAGGGGGTAGCGGCTCCTACAATGAGCAGTTCTTC	TRBJ2-1	.	TRBV19	few
CASGDRTNQPQHF	TGTGCCAGTGGTGACAGGACGAATCAGCCCCAGCATTTT	TRBJ1-5	.	TRBV19	many
CASSQGRYTEAFF	TGCGCCAGCAGCCAGGGACGGTACACTGAAGCTTTCTTT	TRBJ1-1	.	TRBV7-9	.
CASSYSLLQGGAFF	TGTGCCAGCAGTTACTCCCTACTACAGGGAGGCGCTTTCTTT	TRBJ1-1	.	TRBV6-5	.
CASSQDLIRVGRNEKLFF	TGCGCCAGCAGCCAAGATTTAATTCGGGTGGGCAGGAATGAAAAACTGTTTTTT	TRBJ1-4	.	TRBV4-3	.
CASSLVGSTIYF	TGTGCCAGCAGCTTGGTCGGTAGCACCATATATTTT	TRBJ1-3	.	TRBV5-6	.
CASSPRSSYEQYF	TGTGCCAGCAGCCCCAGGAGCTCCTACGAGCAGTACTTC	TRBJ2-7	.	TRBV5-8	few
CASSDAGVVDEQFF	TGTGCCAGCAGTGATGCGGGGGTAGTGGATGAGCAGTTCTTC	TRBJ2-1	TRBD2	TRBV25-1	.
CASSLVSKLGNEQFF	TGTGCCAGCAGTTTGGTTTCCAAGCTCGGCAATGAGCAGTTCTTC	TRBJ2-1	.	TRBV28	few
CASKQGTGELFF	TGTGCCAGCAAACAAGGGACCGGGGAGCTGTTTTTT	TRBJ2-2	.	TRBV2	few
CASSQTGTSTDTQYF	TGTGCCAGCAGCCAAACCGGGACTAGCACAGATACGCAGTATTTT	TRBJ2-3	.	TRBV14	many
CASSQSGRAGEQFF	TGCGCCAGCAGCCAAAGCGGGAGGGCAGGCGAGCAGTTCTTC	TRBJ2-1	TRBD2	TRBV4-3	.
CASSLGLAGIVGEQFF	TGTGCCAGCAGCTTGGGACTAGCGGGCATCGTCGGTGAGCAGTTCTTC	TRBJ2-1	TRBD2	TRBV7-2	.
CASSQATQETQYF	TGTGCCAGCAGCCAAGCGACGCAAGAGACCCAGTACTTC	TRBJ2-5	.	TRBV14	few
CASSQGALRTQYF	TGTGCCAGCAGCCAGGGAGCACTCAGGACCCAGTACTTC	TRBJ2-5	.	TRBV11-3	few
CASSPGLHSSDQAFF	TGTGCCAGCTCACCAGGGTTGCACAGTTCAGACCAAGCTTTCTTT	TRBJ1-1	.	TRBV18	few
CASSEGRDTQYF	TGTGCCAGCAGTGAAGGTCGAGATACGCAGTATTTT	TRBJ2-3	.	TRBV6-1	.
CASSYSGTKNNEQFF	TGTGCCAGCAGTTATAGCGGGACGAAAAACAATGAGCAGTTCTTC	TRBJ2-1	TRBD2	TRBV6-5	few
CASSEARRRELAKNIQYF	TGTGCCAGCAGTGAAGCTCGGAGGAGGGAACTAGCCAAAAACATTCAGTACTTC	TRBJ2-4	.	TRBV6-1	.